The 27 T cell receptor beta chains given below trace back to one sample, sequenced in a study of tissue T cells after allogeneic stem cell transplantation. Using immunoSEQ multiplex PCR, the repertoire was profiled, and TCRdb retains in-frame clones only, with some absent. Of about 8,800 clones listed, roughly 38% are singletons. This sample's time point: mouse harvest day 14 after allogeneic transplant. Mouse grafts combined 10^7 T-cell-depleted bone marrow cells with 10^6 splenic CD5+ T cells. Sequencing input: skin. The receptors were sampled from a female BALB/c mouse given C57BL/6 T cells with graft-versus-host disease after an allogeneic hematopoietic cell transplant.

Comment on this clone: A read error may produce the germline difference seen at one junction end. The gene symbols are mouse symbols. The CDR3 loop reads CARRGDRYNERLFF. The CDR3 DNA, read in part, is TGTGCCCGGAGAGGGGACAGATACAACGAAAGATTATTT. The V call is TRBV31, the J call TRBJ1-4; 7 bases map to TRBD1. From the germline J gene comes the end of the CDR3, since the read stops 1 residue before it. Germline V gene lookup returns CDR1 GKSSPN and CDR2 SITVG. This CDR3 has 14 residues.

Notes on this clone: These gene names are mouse names. Read data end 1 residue before the CDR3 end; the end is taken from the germline J gene. This chain links TRBV26 with TRBJ2-4; 7 nucleotides match TRBD1. The J segment lost 6 bases and the V segment lost 4 bases, leaving 4 bases of the junction unmatched. Per germline, CDR1 KGHPV and CDR2 FQNQEV (reference sequence). There are 13 residues in the CDR3. The CDR3 spells CASSPTGKNTLYF. Incomplete CDR3 DNA: TGTGCCAGCAGTCCGACAGGGAAGAACACCTTGTAC.

This clone was seen a few times. Gene names and germline refer to mouse. The DNA ends 1 residue before the CDR3 does, and the rest of the CDR3 is filled in from the germline J gene. The chain combines TRBV12-1 with TRBJ2-5; 9 positions agree with TRBD2. With 2 bases clipped from V and 3 bases from J, the junction kept 2 bases outside the gene matches. Germline CDR1 is SGHSN and CDR2 is HYEKVE. This CDR3 has 14 amino acids. The CDR3 protein is CASSPGLGQDTQYF. Partial CDR3 DNA: TGTGCCAGCTCTCCGGGACTGGGACAAGACACCCAGTAC.

In the case of this clone: Germline and genes: mouse. The missing CDR3 end, 1 residue past where the read stops, is filled in from the germline J gene. This chain links TRBV26 with TRBJ1-4; D is undetermined. This CDR3 comprises 14 residues. Germline V CDR1 and CDR2: KGHPV, FQNQEV (reference sequence). V dropped 2 bases and J dropped 0 bases, with 4 bases sitting between them. The part of the CDR3 DNA that was read is TGTGCCAGCAGTCTGGAGTTTTCCAACGAAAGATTATTT. Residues: CASSLEFSNERLF. The CDR3 as a whole reads CASSLEFSNERLFF.

This clone is categorized as medium-sized (0.01 to 0.1%). Each gene name is a mouse one. The read is 1 residue too short to cover the CDR3 end, so that end is filled in from the germline J gene. The rearrangement uses TRBV26 and TRBJ2-5; the D is unclear. Germline assignment: CDR1 KGHPV and CDR2 FQNQEV (reference sequence). Trimming cost V 2 bases and J 0 bases, with 0 bases left between them. CDR3 length equals 12 residues. This CDR3 reads CASSLNQDTQYF. The part of the CDR3 DNA that was read is TGTGCCAGCAGTCTGAACCAAGACACCCAGTAC.

To note about this clone: Gene names follow the mouse nomenclature. The CDR3 extends 1 residue past the end of the read, so its final part is completed from the germline J gene. The chain employs TRBV23 and TRBJ2-3; TRBD2 reflects the table's D call only, with no check against the DNA. Germline values: CDR1 KGHTA, CDR2 FQNQQP. The CDR3 sequence is 17 residues long. The DNA read from the CDR3 is TGCTCCAGCAGTCAATGGGGGGGGGCGGCTAGTGCAGAAACGCTGTAT. Protein sequence: CSSSQWGGAASAETLY. The entire CDR3 sequence reads CSSSQWGGAASAETLYF.

This clone is labeled medium-sized. The gene symbols are mouse symbols. Incomplete CDR3 DNA: TGTGCCAGCAGTCCTACTGGGATTGAACAGTAC. Its translation: CASSPTGIEQY. The whole CDR3 protein reads CASSPTGIEQYF. V is TRBV2 and J is TRBJ2-7, with a tentative D call TRBD2 (6 bases). From the germline J gene comes the end of the CDR3, since the read stops 1 residue before it. Germline CDR1 is LGHNA and CDR2 is YSYQKL. This CDR3 has 12 amino acids. The V and J ends lost 6 bases and 6 bases respectively, with 12 bases between them.

With regard to this clone: Each gene name is a mouse one. The read comes to an end 1 residue before the CDR3 does, leaving the germline J gene to fill in the end. The V gene is TRBV20, the J gene TRBJ1-1; 9 nucleotides match TRBD1. This CDR3 contains 13 residues. Trimming took 1 base from V and 3 from J; bases not matched to a gene: 0. Per germline, CDR1 GFQATS and CDR2 STVNSAI. CDR3 amino acids: CGARGQGDTEVFF. Partial CDR3 DNA: TGTGGTGCTAGGGGACAGGGGGACACAGAAGTCTTC.

This clone has only a few counts. Here the gene names and germline are mouse. With the read ending 1 residue before the CDR3 end, the germline J gene is used to fill in that end. The rearrangement joins TRBV14 to TRBJ2-4; TRBD1 aligns across 7 bases. V was clipped by 4 bases and J by 5 bases; unmatched bases: 4. Germline CDR1 is SGHDT and CDR2 is FRDEAV. The CDR3 totals 13 residues. The CDR3 DNA, read in part, is TGTGCCAGCAGTCTCGGGACAGCAAACACCTTGTAC. It yields the protein CASSLGTANTLY. From start to end, the CDR3 is CASSLGTANTLYF.

A remark on this clone: Gene names and germline refer to mouse. Read data end 1 residue before the CDR3 end; the end is taken from the germline J gene. The chain couples TRBV13-1 to TRBJ2-5; D could derive from TRBD1 or TRBD2 (5 bases each). Germline CDR1 is NSHNY and CDR2 is SYGAGN. V was pared by 3 bases and J by 3 bases, with 8 bases between. This CDR3 comprises 13 residues. Partial CDR3 DNA: TGTGCCAGCAGTGGGGGACCACAAGACACCCAGTAC. Translating it yields CASSGGPQDTQY. The whole CDR3 sequence reads CASSGGPQDTQYF.

About this clone: Mouse names are used for the genes. CDR3 bases read: TGTGCCAGCAGCTCGACTAGCAACACCTTGTAC. Its protein product is CASSSTSNTLY. The whole CDR3 protein is CASSSTSNTLYF. The rearrangement joins TRBV3 to TRBJ2-4; D is undetermined. The read ends 1 residue early relative to the CDR3; the germline J gene fills the gap. Trimming took off 4 bases at V and 6 bases at J, with 8 bases between the two ends. The CDR3 consists of 12 residues. CDR1 and CDR2 from the germline V gene are SNHLY and FYNGKV (reference sequence).

This clone was counted only a few times. Gene names refer to mouse genes. The CDR3 goes on 1 residue after the read ends, and that part is filled in from the germline J gene. The chain carries TRBV12-1 and TRBJ1-5; no reliable D call. CDR3 length: 13 residues. Germline V CDR1 and CDR2: SGHSN, HYEKVE. Trimming pared 2 bases from V and 0 bases from J, leaving 4 bases between. CDR3 amino acids: CASSQDNNQAPLF. The sequenced CDR3 bases are TGTGCCAGCTCTCAGGATAACAACCAGGCTCCGCTT.

This clone is medium-sized within its sample. All gene names here are mouse names. The CDR3 extends 1 residue past the end of the read, so its final part is completed from the germline J gene. The chain employs TRBV23 and TRBJ2-5; TRBD2 is the table's D call and was not checked against the DNA. The CDR3 extends over 13 amino acids. The V gene's germline CDR1 is KGHTA and CDR2 FQNQQP. The CDR3 loop is CSSSRGLIDTQYF. CDR3 DNA, as far as it was read: TGCTCCAGCAGTCGGGGACTCATAGACACCCAGTAC.

Remarks on this clone: The genes and germline here are from mouse. The CDR3 extends 1 residue past the end of the read, so its final part is completed from the germline J gene. The chain links TRBV26 to TRBJ2-1, with a possible D match to TRBD2 (6 bases). Germline V CDR1 and CDR2: KGHPV, FQNQEV (reference sequence). The CDR3 runs 14 residues. With 2 bases removed from V and 1 base from J, the gap between germline ends came to 6 bases. The CDR3: CASSLTGNYAEQFF. CDR3 DNA (partial): TGTGCCAGCAGTCTGACTGGGAACTATGCTGAGCAGTTC.

By share of the sample, this clone is medium-sized. Genes and germline are mouse. Coverage ceases 1 residue before the CDR3 finishes, and the germline J gene fills in the end. The chain links TRBV13-1 to TRBJ2-7; D is ambiguous. This CDR3 is 13 amino acids long. Trimming removed 4 bases from V and 0 bases from J, with 8 bases in between. Germline V gene data show CDR1 as NSHNY and CDR2 as SYGAGN. The CDR3 spells CASSRQSSYEQYF. CDR3 bases read: TGTGCCAGCAGTCGACAAAGCTCCTATGAACAGTAC.

In regard to this clone: Here the gene names and germline are mouse. Coverage ceases 1 residue before the CDR3 finishes, and the germline J gene fills in the end. The chain couples TRBV26 to TRBJ2-4; 11 positions agree with TRBD2. The CDR3 consists of 15 residues. Germline CDR1 and CDR2: KGHPV and FQNQEV (reference sequence). Trimming cost V 4 bases and J 1 base; bases outside gene matches: 1. CDR3 loop: CASSRTGGRQNTLYF. The CDR3 DNA, read in part, is TGTGCCAGCAGTCGGACTGGGGGGCGTCAAAACACCTTGTAC.

Concerning this clone itself: Gene names denote mouse genes. Read sequence stops 1 residue before the CDR3 end, and the germline J gene provides the missing end. The chain links TRBV26 to TRBJ2-5; TRBD1 aligns across 9 bases. Germline lookup yields CDR1 KGHPV and CDR2 FQNQEV (reference sequence). The CDR3 consists of 13 residues. The V segment lost 6 bases and the J segment 8 bases; nucleotides outside the gene matches: 6. CDR3 residues: CASSQGQGGTQYF. The CDR3 bases that were read are TGTGCCAGCAGCCAGGGACAGGGAGGCACCCAGTAC.

This clone turned up a few times. Gene labels here are mouse ones. The read ends 1 residue before the CDR3 terminus; that terminus is restored from the germline J gene. The genes are TRBV5 and TRBJ2-2; 11 bases line up with TRBD2. The CDR3 is made up of 16 amino acids. The germline V gene encodes CDR1 LGHNA and CDR2 YNLKQL (reference sequence). The V and J ends lost 1 base and 2 bases, in that order; junction bases with no gene match: 0. CDR3 bases read: TGTGCCAGCAGCCAAGGACTGGGGGGGAACACCGGGCAGCTCTAC. Protein sequence: CASSQGLGGNTGQLY. The complete CDR3 reads CASSQGLGGNTGQLYF.

As for this clone: Genes and germline are mouse. From the germline J gene comes the end of the CDR3, since the read stops 1 residue before it. The rearrangement joins TRBV3 to TRBJ1-4; D remains ambiguous. Per germline, CDR1 SNHLY and CDR2 FYNGKV (reference sequence). The CDR3 spans 13 residues. Trimming cost V 6 bases and J 4 bases, with 9 bases left between them. CDR3 DNA, as far as it was read: TGTGCCAGCAGAGGGAACATCAACGAAAGATTATTT. Protein sequence: CASRGNINERLF. The whole CDR3 sequence reads CASRGNINERLFF.

Worth noting for this clone: Germline and genes: mouse. The read ends 1 residue early relative to the CDR3; the germline J gene fills the gap. Other DNA sequences in this sample translate to the same CDR3. The V and J genes are TRBV26 and TRBJ1-4; D is perhaps TRBD1 (5 bases). The V gene's germline CDR1 is KGHPV and CDR2 FQNQEV (reference sequence). This CDR3 has 15 amino acids. Trimming took 2 bases from V and 1 from J, leaving 8 bases between them. Partial CDR3 DNA: TGTGCCAGCAGTCTGCGGGGGGGTTCCAACGAAAGATTATTT. Amino acids: CASSLRGGSNERLF. The entire CDR3 is CASSLRGGSNERLFF.

In this sample, this clone turned up once. Germline and genes: mouse. The read ends 1 residue shy of where the CDR3 ends; the end is completed using the germline J gene. The genes are TRBV2 and TRBJ2-3, with no clear D. CDR3 length equals 13 residues. Germline CDR1 is LGHNA and CDR2 is YSYQKL. Trimming pared 0 bases from V and 3 bases from J, leaving 4 bases between. This CDR3 reads CASSQESAETLYF. CDR3 DNA, as far as it was read: TGTGCCAGCAGCCAAGAGTCAGCAGAAACGCTGTAT.

To note about this clone: Gene names denote mouse genes. The CDR3 goes on 1 residue after the read ends, and that part is filled in from the germline J gene. The V and J genes are TRBV13-1 and TRBJ1-1; a possible D gene is TRBD1 (5 bases). The ends were cut back, 5 bases at V and 3 bases at J, with 8 bases in the middle. CDR1 and CDR2 from the germline V gene are NSHNY and SYGAGN. The CDR3 sequence is 12 residues long. Here the CDR3 reads CASSPGYTEVFF. Partial CDR3 DNA: TGTGCCAGCAGCCCAGGGTACACAGAAGTCTTC.

As to this clone: Germline and genes here are mouse. The read finishes 1 residue shy of the CDR3 end, and the germline J gene is used to complete it. The genes are TRBV3 and TRBJ2-1; D possibly uses TRBD1 or TRBD2 (5 bases each). Germline V lookup: CDR1 SNHLY, CDR2 FYNGKV (reference sequence). Trimming removed 3 bases at V and 0 bases at J, with 9 bases between. There are 15 residues in the CDR3. CDR3 DNA (partial): TGTGCCAGCAGCTTCGGGGGTTATAACTATGCTGAGCAGTTC. It is translated as CASSFGGYNYAEQF. The whole CDR3 sequence is CASSFGGYNYAEQFF.

Remarks on this clone: The listed genes are named as in mouse. Sequencing ends 1 residue short of the CDR3 end; the germline J gene provides the rest. The rearrangement uses TRBV26 and TRBJ1-2; 10 bases line up with TRBD1. Germline CDR1 is KGHPV and CDR2 is FQNQEV (reference sequence). The ends lost 5 bases at V and 0 bases at J; junction bases unmatched: 3. The CDR3 sequence is 15 residues long. The covered CDR3 bases are TGTGCCAGCAGTTCGACAGGGGGCGCAAACTCCGACTACACC. Translation gives CASSSTGGANSDYT. The full CDR3 is CASSSTGGANSDYTF.

This clone has a handful of counts. The genes are named according to mouse. The read terminates 1 residue ahead of where the CDR3 ends, so the germline J gene completes it. J is TRBJ2-7 and V is TRBV1, with D maybe TRBD2 (6 bases). The CDR3 loop spans 13 amino acids. V was shortened by 1 base and J by 3 bases, with 7 bases between the two germline ends. Germline V CDR1 and CDR2: NSQYPW, LRSPGD (reference sequence). CDR3 residues: CTCSAGGVYEQYF. The CDR3 bases that were read are TGCACCTGCAGTGCAGGGGGGGTCTATGAACAGTAC. Together with reference TRBV1 and TRBJ2-7, the CDR3 gives the full variable domain: VTLLEQNPRWRLVPRGQAVNLRCILKNSQYPWMSWYQQDLQKQLQWLFTLRSPGDKEVKSLPGADYLATRVTDTELRLQVANMSQGRTLYCTCSAGGVYEQYFGPGTRLTVL.

A remark on this clone: The germline and genes are mouse ones. The read finishes 1 residue shy of the CDR3 end, and the germline J gene is used to complete it. This chain links TRBV19 with TRBJ2-7; 12 bases map to TRBD1. The germline V gene has CDR1 FNHDT and CDR2 SITEND (reference sequence). This CDR3 is built from 13 residues. The V and J ends lost 4 bases and 7 bases, in that order; junction bases with no gene match: 3. CDR3 DNA (partial): TGTGCCAGCAGTCGGGACAGGGGGCGAGAACAGTAC. Translated: CASSRDRGREQY. Given in full, the CDR3 is CASSRDRGREQYF.

Only a few counts were recorded for this clone. Gene names refer to mouse genes. The read terminates 1 residue ahead of where the CDR3 ends, so the germline J gene completes it. The rearrangement links TRBV26 to TRBJ2-4; either TRBD1 or TRBD2 may supply D (5 bases each). CDR3 size: 12 residues. The V gene lost 4 bases and the J gene lost 4 bases, with 6 bases spanning the gap. Germline loops: CDR1 KGHPV, CDR2 FQNQEV (reference sequence). This CDR3 is CASSPGENTLYF. The sequenced CDR3 bases are TGTGCCAGCAGTCCGGGGGAAAACACCTTGTAC. Full variable domain (remainder filled in from reference TRBV26 and TRBJ2-4): NSKVIQTPRYLVKGQGQKAKMRCIPEKGHPVVFWYQQNKNNEFKFLINFQNQEVLQQIDMTEKRFSAECPSNSPCSLEIQSSEAGDSALYLCASSPGENTLYFGAGTRLSVL.